The 6 T cell receptor beta chains reported below all come from one sample, sequenced in a study of spatial heterogeneity in lung cancer. The time point was: sample taken at primary tumor resection. TCRdb re-derived calls from the 5' RACE reads in MiXCR, one entry per CDR3 protein. The sample holds 45,000 to 55,000 distinct CDR3 sequences, roughly 5.7% seen once. The sample in question was PBMCs, obtained at surgery. The source of these receptors is a male donor with early-stage non-small cell lung cancer.

This clonotype showed up many times. V gene TRBV7-2 combines with J gene TRBJ2-7; TRBD1 matches at 10 bases. Germline V gene data show CDR1 as SGHTA and CDR2 as FQGNSA. V trimming: 4 bases; J trimming: 3 bases; junction bases outside the gene matches: 3. The CDR3 runs to 14 residues. The CDR3 DNA reads TGTGCCAGCAGCTATCGGACAGGGGGCTACGAGCAGTACTTC. Amino acid sequence: CASSYRTGGYEQYF.

This clonotype was seen only a few times. The CDR3 DNA follows: TGTGCCAGCAGCCCCAGCGGGCAGAGCTCCTACGAGCAGTACTTC. Translating gives CASSPSGQSSYEQYF. The chain has TRBV7-9 and TRBJ2-7; D is perhaps TRBD2 (6 bases). Trimming took 5 bases from V and 0 from J, leaving 14 bases between them. Germline values: CDR1 SEHNR, CDR2 FQNEAQ (reference sequence). The CDR3 sequence is 15 residues long. The variable domain in full, completed from reference TRBV7-9 and TRBJ2-7, reads DTGVSQNPRHKITKRGQNVTFRCDPISEHNRLYWYRQTLGQGPEFLTYFQNEAQLEKSRLLSDRFSAERPKGSFSTLEIQRTEQGDSAMYLCASSPSGQSSYEQYFGPGTRLTVT.

This clonotype was detected many times. CDR3 region: CASSILGRGDTEAFF. The CDR3 nucleotides read TGTGCCAGTAGTATCCTGGGCAGGGGGGACACTGAAGCTTTCTTT. V usage is TRBV19 and J usage is TRBJ1-1; TRBD1 agrees at 7 bases. CDR1 and CDR2 (germline): LNHDA, SQIVND (reference sequence). V was clipped by 3 bases and J by 3 bases; unmatched bases: 7. The CDR3 contains 15 residues. Full variable domain (remainder filled in from reference TRBV19 and TRBJ1-1): DGGITQSPKYLFRKEGQNVTLSCEQNLNHDAMYWYRQDPGQGLRLIYYSQIVNDFQKGDIAEGYSVSREKKESFPLTVTSAQKNPTAFYLCASSILGRGDTEAFFGQGTRLTVV.

By share, this clonotype ranks as medium-sized. This chain links TRBV7-2 with TRBJ2-7; D gene ambiguous. The V gene's germline CDR1 is SGHTA and CDR2 FQGNSA. CDR3 length: 14 residues. V lost 2 bases and J 2 bases, leaving 10 bases between the germline ends. CDR3 region: CASSLMGPAYEQYF. The CDR3 DNA is TGTGCCAGCAGCTTAATGGGCCCCGCCTACGAGCAGTACTTC. The entire variable domain, with the rest obtained from reference TRBV7-2 and TRBJ2-7, is as follows: GAGVSQSPSNKVTEKGKDVELRCDPISGHTALYWYRQSLGQGLEFLIYFQGNSAPDKSGLPSDRFSAERTGGSVSTLTIQRTQQEDSAVYLCASSLMGPAYEQYFGPGTRLTVT.

This clonotype was found a few times. The chain has TRBV29-1 and TRBJ2-5; D may be TRBD1 (6 bases). The CDR3 totals 13 residues. Per germline, CDR1 SQVTM and CDR2 ANQGSEA. Trimming shortened V by 5 bases and J by 5 bases, and 15 bases separated the two germline ends. The CDR3 region has the DNA TGCAGCGTTAGGGGGAGCGCTGGTGAGACCCAGTACTTC. Its protein product is CSVRGSAGETQYF.

This clonotype was observed at least ten times. This sequence joins TRBV20-1 and TRBJ1-5; perhaps TRBD1 as D (5 bases). CDR3 length: 14 residues. Germline lookup yields CDR1 DFQATT and CDR2 SNEGSKA (reference sequence). Deletions cut 5 bases from V and 2 bases from J, with 13 bases between. CDR3 residues: CSAGTTRGNQPQHF. CDR3 DNA: TGCAGTGCTGGGACCACCAGGGGCAATCAGCCCCAGCATTTT.